These 27 T cell receptor beta chains were all obtained from the same sample, sequenced in a study of blood T cells in healthy people across ages. With a J-beta primer mix and a sample-barcoded 5' primer, a second PCR ran about 7 to 12 cycles. One entry per CDR3 protein, called by TCRdb with MiXCR from the 5' RACE reads. The profile shows some 1.5 million distinct CDR3 sequences, 28% of them singletons. The sequencing sample was made of blood. The receptors stem from a woman aged 30 to 39 in good health.

This clonotype appeared a few times. The V and J genes are TRBV10-3 and TRBJ2-7; D is unresolved. The CDR3 has 13 amino acids. Germline V lookup: CDR1 ENHRY, CDR2 SYGVKD. Trimming removed 10 bases from V and 4 bases from J, with 17 bases in between. This chain's CDR3 is CATSVVGGYEQYF. Here the CDR3 DNA reads TGTGCCACCAGCGTTGTAGGTGGGTACGAGCAGTACTTC.

This clonotype was observed many times. The gene calls are TRBV7-2 and TRBJ2-5; TRBD2 agrees at 9 bases. With 4 bases clipped from V and 5 bases from J, the junction kept 11 bases outside the gene matches. The CDR3 loop spans 16 amino acids. Germline CDR1 reads SGHTA; CDR2 reads FQGNSA. CDR3 nucleotides: TGTGCCAGCAGCTATAGGGGAGCGGGAGGTTTGGAGACCCAGTACTTC. This sequence encodes CASSYRGAGGLETQYF.

The table lists this clonotype with a few counts. The rearrangement links TRBV6-5 to TRBJ2-1, with 7 bases lining up with TRBD2. CDR3 length equals 14 residues. J lost 2 bases, V lost 8 bases, and 6 bases had no gene match. Germline V gene sequence: CDR1 MNHEY, CDR2 SVGAGI. CDR3 DNA sequence: TGTGCCAGCTCAAAACTAGCGCCCTACAATGAGCAGTTCTTC. Residues: CASSKLAPYNEQFF.

Comments on this clonotype: Possible read error: a much larger clone is one base away. The genes are TRBV6-5 and TRBJ2-7, with D possibly matching TRBD2 (5 bases). The CDR3 is 14 residues long. Per germline, CDR1 MNHEY and CDR2 SVGAGI. The CDR3: CASSIAHPRNEQDF. The CDR3 region has the DNA TGTGCCAGCAGCATAGCGCACCCCAGAAACGAGCAGGACTTC.

V and J are TRBV20-1 and TRBJ2-1, with TRBD1 matching over 11 bases. From germline, CDR1 is DFQATT and CDR2 SNEGSKA (reference sequence). Unmatched junction bases numbered 6, after V lost 4 bases and J lost 7 bases. The CDR3 is 14 residues long. The CDR3 loop reads CSAMRGQGENEQFF. The CDR3 DNA follows: TGCAGTGCTATGAGGGGACAGGGGGAGAATGAGCAGTTCTTC.

The genes are TRBV6-5 and TRBJ1-1; 11 bases map to TRBD1. CDR1 is MNHEY and CDR2 is SVGAGI in the germline V gene. CDR3 size: 15 residues. After removal of 2 bases from V and 6 bases from J, the junction contained 5 bases not matched to a gene. The CDR3 here is CASSYDGTGGSEAFF. CDR3 DNA: TGTGCCAGCAGTTACGATGGGACAGGGGGATCTGAAGCTTTCTTT.

This clonotype was counted many times. The rearrangement joins TRBV20-1 to TRBJ2-7; D possibly matches TRBD1 or TRBD2 (5 bases each). V lost 6 bases and J lost 2, with 20 bases in between. The length of the CDR3 is 15 residues. The germline V gene encodes CDR1 DFQATT and CDR2 SNEGSKA (reference sequence). CDR3 in DNA: TGCAGTGCCCTCGAGGGACCGTTAAGGGCCTACGAGCAGTACTTC. Protein product: CSALEGPLRAYEQYF.

J is TRBJ1-4 and V is TRBV12-3 or TRBV12-4, with D uncertain. The CDR3 has 14 amino acids. Trimming cost V 5 bases and J 7 bases, with 14 bases left between them. Written as DNA, the CDR3 is TGTGCCAGCAGTCGAAACGGAGCCCCTGAAAAACTGTTTTTT. It specifies CASSRNGAPEKLFF.

The J gene is TRBJ2-3, the V gene TRBV9; 8 bases agree with TRBD2. Germline lookup yields CDR1 SGDLS and CDR2 YYNGEE. CDR3 length: 15 residues. V lost 4 bases to trimming and J lost 4 bases; unmatched junction nucleotides: 8. For the CDR3, the DNA is TGTGCCAGCAGCCCCGCGGGGGGCCTGGCAGATACGCAGTATTTT. Amino acid sequence: CASSPAGGLADTQYF.

Turning to this clonotype: This may come from a read error, since a much larger clone is one base off. The chain employs TRBV5-1 and TRBJ2-1; either TRBD1 or TRBD2 may supply D (5 bases each). The CDR3 has 16 amino acids. Germline V gene sequence: CDR1 SGHRS, CDR2 YFSETQ. V lost 2 bases, J lost 3 bases, and 15 bases lay in between. The CDR3 DNA reads TGCGCCAGCAGCTTCGGCTTGGGACCGCTCTACAATGAGCAGTTCTTC. This gives the protein CASSFGLGPLYNEQFF. The full variable domain, in which reference TRBV5-1 and TRBJ2-1 provide the parts outside the CDR3, is KAGVTQTPRYLIKTRGQQVTLSCSPISGHRSVSWYQQTPGQGLQFLFEYFSETQRNKGNFPGRFSGRQFSNSRSEMNVSTLELGDSALYLCASSFGLGPLYNEQFFGPGTRLTVL.

This clonotype appeared once. The V call is TRBV5-1, the J call TRBJ1-2; perhaps TRBD1 as D (5 bases). The germline CDR1 and CDR2 sequences are SGHRS and YFSETQ. The CDR3 spans 14 residues. Between the trimmed V and J ends, which lost 4 bases and 0 bases, there was a span of 10 bases. The DNA for the CDR3 is TGCGCCAGCAGCCGGGAAGGGGCTAACTATGGCTACACCTTC. Translated, it gives CASSREGANYGYTF.

This chain links TRBV7-2 with TRBJ2-3; maybe TRBD1 (5 bases). Trimming pared 5 bases from V and 0 bases from J, leaving 21 bases between. Germline V lookup: CDR1 SGHTA, CDR2 FQGNSA. The CDR3 totals 18 residues. DNA of the CDR3: TGTGCCAGCAGCCAGATAGTGACGGACATCACAAGCACAGATACGCAGTATTTT. This sequence encodes CASSQIVTDITSTDTQYF.

This clonotype appeared many times. The V and J genes are TRBV6-2 or TRBV6-3 and TRBJ2-7; perhaps TRBD1 as D (6 bases). Germline lookup yields CDR1 MNHEY and CDR2 SVGEGT. CDR3 length: 12 residues. Deletions cut 6 bases from V and 4 bases from J, with 10 bases between. The CDR3 sequence is CASRRQVYEQYF. CDR3 in DNA: TGTGCCAGCAGACGACAGGTGTACGAGCAGTACTTC.

A remark on this clonotype: A much larger clone lies one base from this, so it may be a read error. This sequence joins TRBV7-9 and TRBJ2-7, with no clear D. The V gene lost 1 base and the J gene lost 6 bases, with 19 bases spanning the gap. CDR1 is SEHNR and CDR2 is FQNEAQ in the germline V gene (reference sequence). The CDR3 consists of 16 residues. The CDR3 loop reads CASSLEFGRSDCEQYF. DNA of the CDR3: TGTGCCAGCAGCTTAGAATTTGGCAGAAGTGACTGCGAGCAGTACTTC. Drawing the rest from reference TRBV7-9 and TRBJ2-7, the complete variable domain is DTGVSQNPRHKITKRGQNVTFRCDPISEHNRLYWYRQTLGQGPEFLTYFQNEAQLEKSRLLSDRFSAERPKGSFSTLEIQRTEQGDSAMYLCASSLEFGRSDCEQYFGPGTRLTVT.

This clonotype showed up just a few times. DNA of the CDR3: TGTGCCAGCAGACCCGGGACAATCTCCTACAATGAGCAGTTCTTC. Encoded protein: CASRPGTISYNEQFF. This rearrangement joins TRBV6-6 to TRBJ2-1; D is possibly TRBD1 (6 bases). Germline V CDR1 and CDR2: MNHNY, SVGAGI (reference sequence). The CDR3 has 15 residues. Trimming stripped 6 bases from V and 0 bases from J, with 12 bases between.

The table lists this clonotype with a few counts. An end of the junction does not agree with germline; a read error may underlie this. This chain uses TRBV5-1 with TRBJ2-1; TRBD2 matches 7 bases. The germline V gene encodes CDR1 SGHRS and CDR2 YFSETQ. This CDR3 region has 14 residues. The CDR3 DNA reads TGCGCCAGCATGATGGGGACTATGGACAATAAGCAGTTCTTC. Residues: CASMMGTMDNKQFF.

This clonotype occurred many times. The chain links TRBV12-3 or TRBV12-4 to TRBJ2-7; D is unresolved. V lost 5 bases and J lost 4, with 15 bases in between. The CDR3 extends over 14 amino acids. CDR3 loop: CASSLYGRRYEQYF. CDR3 DNA: TGTGCCAGCAGTCTTTACGGTCGTCGGTACGAGCAGTACTTC.

This clonotype was seen many times. The rearrangement uses TRBV9 and TRBJ2-4; tentatively, D is TRBD1 (5 bases). In germline, CDR1 is SGDLS, CDR2 YYNGEE. V gave up 4 bases and J gave up 10 bases, with 21 bases separating them. The CDR3 spans 15 residues. CDR3 amino acids: CASSQGYSLLGIQYF. CDR3 sequence (DNA): TGTGCCAGCAGCCAGGGATACAGTCTCCTAGGGATTCAGTACTTC.

The chain has TRBV25-1 and TRBJ1-2, with unresolved D. The germline CDR1 and CDR2 sequences are MGHDK and SYGVNS. Trimming shortened V by 4 bases and J by 8 bases, and 20 bases separated the two germline ends. This CDR3 is built from 15 residues. CDR3 coding DNA: TGTGCCAGCAGTGTATACACGACCGGGGAGTACGGCTACACCTTC. It codes for CASSVYTTGEYGYTF.

The sample holds a few counts of this clonotype. The chain is built from TRBV5-5 and TRBJ2-7, with D maybe TRBD2 (5 bases). Trimming pared 3 bases from V and 4 bases from J, leaving 11 bases between. CDR3 length: 13 amino acids. Germline values: CDR1 SGHKS, CDR2 YYEKEE (reference sequence). CDR3 bases: TGTGCCAGCAGCTCGGACTGGGAGTACGAGCAGTACTTC. Translation: CASSSDWEYEQYF.

This clonotype has only a few counts. Relative to the germline gene, one junction end is altered; a read error may explain this. This sequence joins TRBV7-2 and TRBJ2-5, with a tentative D call TRBD2 (6 bases). CDR3 size: 13 residues. Germline assignment: CDR1 SGHTA and CDR2 FQGNSA. DNA of the CDR3: TGTGCCGGCAGACGGTCCGGGAGTGAGACCCAGTACTTC. It yields the protein CAGRRSGSETQYF.

This clonotype was counted only a few times. The chain combines TRBV12-3 or TRBV12-4 with TRBJ1-1; D might be TRBD1 (5 bases). V was shortened by 4 bases and J by 3 bases, with 12 bases between the two germline ends. This CDR3 contains 14 residues. CDR3: CASSWVTGDTEAFF. As DNA, the CDR3 is TGTGCCAGCAGTTGGGTAACGGGGGACACTGAAGCTTTCTTT.

V usage is TRBV29-1 and J usage is TRBJ1-1; possibly TRBD1 for D (5 bases). This CDR3 contains 15 residues. CDR1 is SQVTM and CDR2 is ANQGSEA in the germline V gene. V lost 7 bases, J lost 0 bases, and 18 bases lay in between. CDR3 in amino acids: CSALGGGFLNTEAFF. CDR3 nucleotide sequence: TGCAGCGCCCTAGGCGGGGGGTTTTTGAACACTGAAGCTTTCTTT.

The chain has TRBV29-1 and TRBJ1-2; the D is unclear. Germline-derived CDR1 and CDR2 are SQVTM and ANQGSEA. The CDR3 is 14 residues long. V was shortened by 1 base and J by 4 bases, with 13 bases between the two germline ends. CDR3 in DNA: TGCAGCGTTGAAGCGACCGGGATGGGCTATGGCTACACCTTC. It encodes CSVEATGMGYGYTF.

This clonotype was picked up a small number of times. This chain uses TRBV24-1 with TRBJ2-1; 9 nucleotides agree with TRBD2. With V trimmed by 6 bases and J by 5 bases, 4 bases remained unmatched. The CDR3 consists of 14 residues. Germline V lookup: CDR1 KGHDR, CDR2 SFDVKD. This CDR3 reads CATSIAGVHNEQFF. CDR3 in DNA: TGTGCCACCAGTATAGCGGGGGTCCACAATGAGCAGTTCTTC.

In this sample, this clonotype turned up many times. The V gene is TRBV5-1, the J gene TRBJ2-1; no clear D gene. The CDR3 runs 17 residues. CDR1 SGHRS and CDR2 YFSETQ come from the germline V gene. V was shortened by 0 bases and J by 0 bases, with 13 bases between the two germline ends. The CDR3 here is CASSLAGRPSSYNEQFF. CDR3 DNA sequence: TGCGCCAGCAGCTTGGCCGGTCGCCCGAGCTCCTACAATGAGCAGTTCTTC. The full variable domain, rest sourced from reference TRBV5-1 and TRBJ2-1, is KAGVTQTPRYLIKTRGQQVTLSCSPISGHRSVSWYQQTPGQGLQFLFEYFSETQRNKGNFPGRFSGRQFSNSRSEMNVSTLELGDSALYLCASSLAGRPSSYNEQFFGPGTRLTVL.

The chain combines TRBV10-3 with TRBJ2-7; the D gene is possibly TRBD2 (5 bases). The CDR3 extends over 14 amino acids. Trimming cost V 0 bases and J 6 bases, with 12 bases left between them. Germline V gene data show CDR1 as ENHRY and CDR2 as SYGVKD. The CDR3 region is CAISESKRLAEQYF. CDR3 sequence (DNA): TGTGCCATCAGTGAGTCGAAACGGCTAGCCGAGCAGTACTTC.